Given below is one TCR beta chain in context. Its antigen is still unknown. Method: immunoSEQ multiplex PCR; TCRdb's copy keeps in-frame clones and lacks some. Of about 150,000 clones listed, roughly nine tenths are singletons. The CDR3 totals 17 residues. CDR1 is LGHDT, CDR2 YNNKEL, per germline (reference sequence). The V end lost 1 base, the J end lost 4 bases, and 19 bases lay between the germline ends. This sample is drawn from a study of T cell responses to AZD1222 COVID-19 vaccine. As for the study in general: Timing groups of about 4 and about 12 weeks for second doses were pooled. Study-level results: White British people made up most donors, females outnumbered males, and clonal diversity was possibly underestimated.

The sequencing here drew on peripheral blood, taken on day 0 of AZD1222 vaccination. The rearrangement joins TRBV3-1 (or the pseudogene TRBV3-2) to TRBJ1-1; a possible D gene is TRBD1 (5 bases). This clonotype was obtained from an adult in good health. The CDR3 DNA sequence: TGTGCCAGCAGCCAAGTAGGGAAGGCAGGGTGGGGCACTGAAGCTTTCTTT. Translating it yields CASSQVGKAGWGTEAFF.